Each of the 27 T cell receptor beta chains below was sequenced from the same sample in a study of response to subunit inactivated influenza vaccine. TCRdb recomputed calls from the RT-PCR reads with MiXCR, one row per CDR3 protein. The sample has more than 450,000 distinct CDR3 sequences; 11% are singletons. These data were likewise used in another study, on T cells expressing NK-cell markers. That paper adds: The TCR beta cDNA came from 5'RACE template switching with UMIs.

Material: PBMCs from blood, obtained on the day of vaccination. The receptors originated from a man aged 50 or older who received an inactivated influenza vaccine.

This chain uses TRBV5-1 with TRBJ1-5; 10 bases are shared with TRBD1. The trim removed 5 bases at V and 1 base at J, leaving 6 bases unmatched. Germline values: CDR1 SGHRS, CDR2 YFSETQ. The length of the CDR3 is 16 residues. CDR3 sequence reads: CASRQGQGISNQPQHF. DNA of the CDR3: TGCGCCAGCAGACAGGGACAGGGGATAAGCAATCAGCCCCAGCATTTT.

The chain has TRBV7-8 and TRBJ2-7; D not certain. This CDR3 has 15 residues. The V end lost 6 bases, the J end lost 0 bases, and 15 bases lay between the germline ends. Germline V gene data show CDR1 as SGHVS and CDR2 as FQNEAQ. The CDR3 region is CASRPLGKTSYEQYF. CDR3 nucleotides: TGTGCCAGCAGACCTTTGGGTAAAACCTCCTACGAGCAGTACTTC.

This clonotype showed up just a few times. V is TRBV23-1 and J is TRBJ2-1, with D possibly being TRBD1 (7 bases). TRBV23-1 is an ORF, with its function uncertain. This CDR3 contains 19 residues. V gave up 6 bases and J gave up 4 bases, with 28 bases separating them. The CDR3: CASSGGTAQPKYYYNEQFF. The CDR3 nucleotides read TGCGCCAGCAGCGGCGGGACAGCGCAACCCAAATATTATTACAATGAGCAGTTCTTC.

This clonotype has only a few counts. The chain uses TRBV20-1 and TRBJ2-1, with TRBD2 matching over 10 bases. Germline CDR1 and CDR2: DFQATT and SNEGSKA (reference sequence). The ends lost 0 bases at V and 6 bases at J; junction bases unmatched: 5. The CDR3 loop spans 15 amino acids. The CDR3 DNA reads TGCAGTGCTAGAGATCTAGCGGGAGAGTCCAATGAGCAGTTCTTC. Translating it yields CSARDLAGESNEQFF.

The chain carries TRBV6-2 or TRBV6-3 and TRBJ1-1; TRBD1 aligns across 7 bases. Per the germline V gene, CDR1 is MNHEY and CDR2 is SVGEGT. The CDR3 totals 16 residues. V trimming: 2 bases; J trimming: 0 bases; junction bases outside the gene matches: 6. CDR3 in DNA: TGTGCCAGCAGTTACGGGGGACAGACCATGAACACTGAAGCTTTCTTT. Translated: CASSYGGQTMNTEAFF.

The chain joins TRBV10-3 to TRBJ2-7; tentatively, D is TRBD1 (6 bases). Germline V gives CDR1 ENHRY, CDR2 SYGVKD. The CDR3 is 14 amino acids. V lost 3 bases to trimming and J lost 2 bases, with 11 bases between them. The CDR3 here is CAISDRGEAYEQYF. The CDR3 DNA reads TGTGCCATCAGTGACAGGGGAGAGGCCTACGAGCAGTACTTC.

At least ten counts were recorded for this clonotype. This chain joins TRBV12-3 or TRBV12-4 and TRBJ1-6, with D unclear. The CDR3 spans 14 residues. The germline V and J ends were trimmed by 5 bases and 7 bases, with 12 bases remaining between them. Written as DNA, the CDR3 is TGTGCCAGCAGTCCCCAAGGATGGAATTCACCCCTCCACTTT. Translated, it gives CASSPQGWNSPLHF.

The sample holds a few counts of this clonotype. The rearrangement joins TRBV7-2 to TRBJ2-7; no reliable D call. The CDR3 runs to 13 residues. V dropped 3 bases and J dropped 6 bases, with 12 bases sitting between them. The germline gives CDR1 SGHTA, CDR2 FQGNSA. CDR3 bases: TGTGCCAGCAGCTTTTCGGTTCTACTCGAGCAGTACTTC. Its translation: CASSFSVLLEQYF.

This rearrangement joins TRBV25-1 to TRBJ2-1, with 10 bases lining up with TRBD2. Germline CDR1 and CDR2: MGHDK and SYGVNS. J lost 4 bases, V lost 8 bases, and 8 bases had no gene match. This CDR3 has 15 amino acids. CDR3 bases: TGTGCCAGCCGGGCTAGCGGGAGTACGTACAATGAGCAGTTCTTC. As protein: CASRASGSTYNEQFF. The whole variable domain, filled in from reference TRBV25-1 and TRBJ2-1, reads EADIYQTPRYLVIGTGKKITLECSQTMGHDKMYWYQQDPGMELHLIHYSYGVNSTEKGDLSSESTVSRIRTEHFPLTLESARPSHTSQYLCASRASGSTYNEQFFGPGTRLTVL.

Ten or more counts support this clonotype. The rearrangement uses TRBV20-1 and TRBJ2-3; TRBD1 matches at 9 bases. Germline loops: CDR1 DFQATT, CDR2 SNEGSKA (reference sequence). This CDR3 is built from 12 residues. Trimming cost V 4 bases and J 9 bases; bases outside gene matches: 5. Written as DNA, the CDR3 is TGCAGTGCTAAACTCGGGACAGGGACGCAGTATTTT. Translating it yields CSAKLGTGTQYF.

This chain uses TRBV19 with TRBJ1-2; 8 bases match TRBD1. Germline V gives CDR1 LNHDA, CDR2 SQIVND (reference sequence). CDR3 length: 14 residues. Unmatched junction bases numbered 8, after V lost 8 bases and J lost 3 bases. Written as DNA, the CDR3 is TGTGCCAGTCGATCAACAGGGGGAGACTATGGCTACACCTTC. Amino acid sequence: CASRSTGGDYGYTF. The variable domain in full, completed from reference TRBV19 and TRBJ1-2, reads DGGITQSPKYLFRKEGQNVTLSCEQNLNHDAMYWYRQDPGQGLRLIYYSQIVNDFQKGDIAEGYSVSREKKESFPLTVTSAQKNPTAFYLCASRSTGGDYGYTFGSGTRLTVV.

The rearrangement joins TRBV5-1 to TRBJ2-5; D remains unclear. The V end was cut by 0 bases, the J end by 1 base, with 10 bases between. Germline V lookup: CDR1 SGHRS, CDR2 YFSETQ. The CDR3 has 15 residues. CDR3 sequence reads: CASSLATDTQETQYF. The CDR3 nucleotides are TGCGCCAGCAGCTTGGCCACAGACACCCAAGAGACCCAGTACTTC.

The rearrangement uses TRBV12-3 or TRBV12-4 and TRBJ1-2; D gene unclear. The germline V and J ends were trimmed by 6 bases and 5 bases, with 16 bases remaining between them. The length of the CDR3 is 14 residues. CDR3 in DNA: TGTGCCAGCAGGTCGGACGGGAGTTCATATGGCTACACCTTC. Its protein is CASRSDGSSYGYTF.

This clonotype came up many times. The chain links TRBV7-9 to TRBJ2-7; the match to TRBD1 covers 7 bases. The CDR3 has 16 residues. V shed 5 bases, J shed 3 bases, and the junction held 13 bases outside the gene matches. Germline V gives CDR1 SEHNR, CDR2 FQNEAQ (reference sequence). Here the CDR3 DNA reads TGTGCCAGCAGCCCTCCCTATAGACAGGGTTTCTACGAGCAGTACTTC. Its translation is CASSPPYRQGFYEQYF.

This clonotype showed up many times. The chain combines TRBV11-2 with TRBJ2-5, with D tentatively TRBD1 (6 bases). Germline loops: CDR1 SGHAT, CDR2 FQNNGV. Trimming removed 5 bases at V and 1 base at J, with 14 bases between. The CDR3 loop spans 15 amino acids. The CDR3 coding sequence is TGTGCCAGCAGCGACTCTAGGGGGAGCCAAGAGACCCAGTACTTC. The encoded protein is CASSDSRGSQETQYF. Drawing the rest from reference TRBV11-2 and TRBJ2-5, the complete variable domain is EAGVAQSPRYKIIEKRQSVAFWCNPISGHATLYWYQQILGQGPKLLIQFQNNGVVDDSQLPKDRFSAERLKGVDSTLKIQPAKLEDSAVYLCASSDSRGSQETQYFGPGTRLLVL.

This clonotype was seen only a few times. The chain is built from TRBV29-1 and TRBJ2-3; possible D gene TRBD1, 6 bases. Germline-derived CDR1 and CDR2 are SQVTM and ANQGSEA. CDR3 length: 15 residues. Trimming left V 0 bases short and J 4 bases short, with 14 bases between. This chain's CDR3 is CSVEDYGRGSDTQYF. Written as DNA, the CDR3 is TGCAGCGTTGAAGATTATGGCAGGGGATCAGATACGCAGTATTTT.

This clonotype was counted between two and nine times. The chain links TRBV4-3 to TRBJ2-7, with D unresolved. This CDR3 is built from 13 residues. The V gene lost 0 bases and the J gene lost 4 bases, with 7 bases spanning the gap. Germline CDR1 and CDR2: LGHNA and YSLEER. The CDR3 region has the DNA TGCGCCAGCAGCCAAGAGCCCGGATACGAGCAGTACTTC. The encoded protein is CASSQEPGYEQYF.

This clonotype was seen only a few times. The CDR3 sequence is CASSSRTGSSYNSPLHF. The CDR3 nucleotides are TGTGCCAGCAGTTCCCGGACAGGGAGCTCCTATAATTCACCCCTCCACTTT. The rearrangement uses TRBV6-5 and TRBJ1-6, with 8 bases fitting TRBD1. The CDR3 runs 17 residues. The germline V gene encodes CDR1 MNHEY and CDR2 SVGAGI. J lost 0 bases, V lost 4 bases, and 5 bases had no gene match.

The chain recombines TRBV7-8 with TRBJ2-7; D gene uncertain. CDR1 SGHVS and CDR2 FQNEAQ come from the germline V gene. This CDR3 is 15 amino acids long. Between the trimmed V and J ends, which lost 4 bases and 5 bases, there was a span of 18 bases. The CDR3 DNA is TGTGCCAGCAGCTCGGGCGGTAGTCCAATCAACGAGCAGTACTTC. Its translation is CASSSGGSPINEQYF.

V gene TRBV7-2 combines with J gene TRBJ2-2, with 7 bases matching TRBD2. V was pared by 5 bases and J by 1 base, with 7 bases of the junction left unmatched. The CDR3 length is 16 residues. CDR1 is SGHTA and CDR2 is FQGNSA in the germline V gene. This chain's CDR3 is CASSLLPSGNTGELFF. The CDR3 nucleotides are TGTGCCAGCAGCCTGCTACCTAGCGGGAACACCGGGGAGCTGTTTTTT. Using reference TRBV7-2 and TRBJ2-2 for the parts outside the CDR3, the full variable domain is GAGVSQSPSNKVTEKGKDVELRCDPISGHTALYWYRQSLGQGLEFLIYFQGNSAPDKSGLPSDRFSAERTGGSVSTLTIQRTQQEDSAVYLCASSLLPSGNTGELFFGEGSRLTVL.

This clonotype was detected only a few times. The J gene is TRBJ2-3, the V gene TRBV5-6; TRBD2 agrees at 13 bases. With 6 bases clipped from V and 5 bases from J, the junction kept 9 bases outside the gene matches. From germline, CDR1 is SGHDT and CDR2 YYEEEE. The CDR3 totals 16 residues. CDR3 loop: CASTTPGLAGQDTQYF. DNA of the CDR3: TGTGCCAGCACCACCCCGGGACTAGCGGGACAAGATACGCAGTATTTT.

In its sample, this clonotype was seen a few times. The rearrangement uses TRBV20-1 and TRBJ2-7, with TRBD1 matching over 8 bases. CDR1 is DFQATT and CDR2 is SNEGSKA in the germline V gene (reference sequence). This CDR3 contains 14 residues. Unmatched junction bases numbered 8, after V lost 4 bases and J lost 3 bases. The CDR3 DNA is TGCAGTGCTACTGAGACAGGGGAGGTCTACGAGCAGTACTTC. Residues: CSATETGEVYEQYF.

This clonotype was seen ten or more times. This chain uses TRBV27 with TRBJ2-7, with D possibly matching TRBD2 (5 bases). This CDR3 has 16 residues. Trimming left V 4 bases short and J 6 bases short, with 22 bases between. Germline lookup yields CDR1 MNHEY and CDR2 SMNVEV (reference sequence). CDR3 protein: CASSSSPGLAFGEQYF. The DNA for the CDR3 is TGTGCCAGCAGTTCCTCCCCCGGACTTGCCTTTGGCGAGCAGTACTTC.

The chain carries TRBV29-1 and TRBJ2-1; 10 positions agree with TRBD2. V gave up 2 bases and J gave up 0 bases; unmatched junction bases: 4. The CDR3 totals 16 residues. The germline V gene encodes CDR1 SQVTM and CDR2 ANQGSEA. In DNA, the CDR3 is TGCAGCGTTGAACTACTAGCGGGAAGCTCCTACAATGAGCAGTTCTTC. This translates into CSVELLAGSSYNEQFF.

This chain uses TRBV20-1 with TRBJ2-1, with TRBD2 matching over 13 bases. The CDR3 sequence is 16 residues long. Germline-derived CDR1 and CDR2 are DFQATT and SNEGSKA (reference sequence). The J segment lost 9 bases and the V segment lost 6 bases, leaving 14 bases of the junction unmatched. CDR3 nucleotides: TGCAGTGCCCTCGGACTAGCGGGGGCCTCCTGGGGTGAGCAGTTCTTC. It is translated as CSALGLAGASWGEQFF.

V is TRBV7-8 and J is TRBJ2-5; a possible D gene is TRBD1 (5 bases). This CDR3 spans 14 amino acids. V was shortened by 5 bases and J by 5 bases, with 15 bases between the two germline ends. CDR1 is SGHVS, CDR2 FQNEAQ, per germline. The CDR3 is CASSPTVIFETQYF. CDR3 coding DNA: TGTGCCAGCAGCCCGACAGTCATCTTTGAGACCCAGTACTTC.

This clonotype has just a few counts. This CDR3 is CASSQVGGTQVTDTQYF. CDR3 nucleotide sequence: TGTGCCAGCAGCCAAGTCGGTGGGACACAGGTCACAGATACGCAGTATTTT. V is TRBV14 and J is TRBJ2-3; TRBD1 is a possible D gene (6 bases). The CDR3 has 17 residues. The germline CDR1 and CDR2 sequences are SGHDN and FVKESK. V was cut by 1 base and J by 2 bases, with 16 bases left in between.